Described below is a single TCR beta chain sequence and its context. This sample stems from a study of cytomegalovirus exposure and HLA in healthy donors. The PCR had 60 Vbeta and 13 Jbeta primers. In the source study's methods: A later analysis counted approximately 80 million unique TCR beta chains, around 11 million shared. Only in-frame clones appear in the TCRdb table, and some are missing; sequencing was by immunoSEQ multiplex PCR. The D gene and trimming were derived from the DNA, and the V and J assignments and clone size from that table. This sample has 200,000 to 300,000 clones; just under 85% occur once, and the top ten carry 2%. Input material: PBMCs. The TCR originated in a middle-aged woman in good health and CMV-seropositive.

CDR3 coding DNA: TGTGCCAGCAGCCAAGGTCTAGTCAACACCGGGGAGCTGTTTTTT. The encoded protein is CASSQGLVNTGELFF. The chain is built from TRBV4-2 and TRBJ2-2, with D uncertain. Trimming took off 1 base at V and 2 bases at J, with 8 bases between the two ends. CDR3 length: 15 amino acids. Germline CDR1 reads LGHNA; CDR2 reads YNFKEQ.